Below, 8 T cell receptor beta chains from the same sample are listed, as sequenced in a study of regulatory dendritic cells for organ transplantation. Measured with immunoSEQ multiplex PCR; TCRdb has only the in-frame clones, and not every one. The sample lists 29,000 or so clones, 75% to 80% occurring once. Source material: memory CD4+ T cells from blood. The subset here: CD45RO+ memory T cells. Receptors originate from a human donor in good health.

The CDR3 nucleotides read TGTGCCAGCAGCGAAGGGGGGCCCACAGATACGCAGTATTTT. It specifies CASSEGGPTDTQYF. This chain uses TRBV7-9 with TRBJ2-3; D may match TRBD1 or TRBD2 (6 bases each). This CDR3 region has 14 residues. V was clipped by 5 bases and J by 2 bases, with 11 bases between them. CDR1 and CDR2 from the germline V gene are SEHNR and FQNEAQ (reference sequence). Full variable domain (remainder filled in from reference TRBV7-9 and TRBJ2-3): DTGVSQNPRHKITKRGQNVTFRCDPISEHNRLYWYRQTLGQGPEFLTYFQNEAQLEKSRLLSDRFSAERPKGSFSTLEIQRTEQGDSAMYLCASSEGGPTDTQYFGPGTRLTVL.

This rearrangement joins TRBV18 to TRBJ2-1, with 9 bases matching TRBD2. Looked up from germline, CDR1 is KGHSH and CDR2 is LQKENI. The CDR3 totals 16 residues. V shed 2 bases and J 4 bases; nucleotides not matched to a gene: 6. CDR3 nucleotide sequence: TGTGCCAGCTCACCAACAATTAGCGGGGGTTACAATGAGCAGTTCTTC. As protein: CASSPTISGGYNEQFF.

There are a few counts of this clone. The sample contains more than one DNA sequence encoding this CDR3. V is TRBV6-4 and J is TRBJ2-2; D unclear. Looked up from germline, CDR1 is MRHNA and CDR2 is SNTAGT. The ends were cut back, 3 bases at V and 4 bases at J, with 6 bases in the middle. The CDR3 spans 13 residues. The CDR3 DNA follows: TGTGCCAGCAGTGAAGTAACCACCGGGGAGCTGTTTTTT. Its protein product is CASSEVTTGELFF.

The CDR3 is CASSEVSEQFF. The CDR3 DNA reads TGTGCCAGCAGTGAAGTGAGTGAGCAGTTCTTC. The chain has TRBV2 and TRBJ2-1; D gene uncertain. Per the germline V gene, CDR1 is SNHLY and CDR2 is FYNNEI. The CDR3 is made up of 11 amino acids. The V and J ends lost 1 base and 9 bases respectively, with 4 bases between them. The full variable domain, its missing parts supplied by reference TRBV2 and TRBJ2-1, is EPEVTQTPSHQVTQMGQEVILRCVPISNHLYFYWYRQILGQKVEFLVSFYNNEISEKSEIFDDQFSVERPDGSNFTLKIRSTKLEDSAMYFCASSEVSEQFFGPGTRLTVL.

The chain uses TRBV25-1 and TRBJ2-7, with 9 bases identical to TRBD2. V lost 2 bases and J lost 6; bases outside the gene matches: 8. There are 15 residues in the CDR3. Per germline, CDR1 MGHDK and CDR2 SYGVNS. The CDR3 region is CASSEAGGRAPEQYF. The CDR3 region has the DNA TGTGCCAGCAGTGAAGCAGGCGGGAGGGCCCCCGAGCAGTACTTC.

The V gene is TRBV6-4, the J gene TRBJ2-6; possibly TRBD1 for D (5 bases). Looked up from germline, CDR1 is MRHNA and CDR2 is SNTAGT. The germline V and J ends were trimmed by 0 bases and 3 bases, with 9 bases remaining between them. The CDR3 is 16 amino acids. The CDR3 DNA follows: TGTGCCAGCAGTGACTCAGGGGCTGATGGGGCCAACGTCCTGACTTTC. This translates into CASSDSGADGANVLTF.

The chain uses TRBV7-2 and TRBJ1-5; no clear D gene. The CDR3 covers 15 residues. Trimming cost V 0 bases and J 4 bases, with 10 bases left between them. CDR1 SGHTA and CDR2 FQGNSA come from the germline V gene. The chain's CDR3 is CASSLAGLRNQPQHF. The CDR3 nucleotides read TGTGCCAGCAGCTTAGCGGGGTTGCGAAATCAGCCCCAGCATTTT.

CDR3 sequence (DNA): TGCGCCAGCAGTGAGTCCCCTAGGTACAGGTACGAGCAGTACTTC. Translating it yields CASSESPRYRYEQYF. The chain uses TRBV10-2 and TRBJ2-7; maybe TRBD1 (5 bases). The V gene lost 0 bases and the J gene lost 4 bases, with 13 bases spanning the gap. The germline gives CDR1 WSHSY, CDR2 SAAADI. The CDR3 loop spans 15 amino acids.